This T cell receptor beta chain was identified during a study of OX40 agonist ivuxolimab in advanced cancers. Some clones are missing from TCRdb's copy, which holds only in-frame ones; the method was immunoSEQ multiplex PCR. This table has about 130,000 clones, around 92% appearing once. The CDR3 is 15 amino acids. The ends lost 5 bases at V and 2 bases at J; junction bases unmatched: 3. The V gene's germline CDR1 is LNHDA and CDR2 SQIVND (reference sequence). The specimen was CD4+ or CD8+ T cells sorted from blood, collected in a trial of the OX40 agonist ivuxolimab. The chain joins TRBV19 to TRBJ2-5, with 12 bases that match TRBD2. The receptor was derived from an adult with an advanced solid tumor such as melanoma, head and neck, liver or kidney cancer. CDR3 residues: CASSPGLAGQETQYF. The DNA of the CDR3 is TGTGCCAGTAGTCCCGGACTAGCGGGACAAGAGACCCAGTACTTC.